Presented here are 8 T cell receptor beta chains from one specimen sequenced in a study of beta chain features in type 1 diabetes. The study, taken as a whole, reports: Researchers report that Type 1 diabetes patients had moderately but significantly shorter TCRB CDR3s across all four CD4+ subsets.

Their cognate antigens are unknown. Reverse transcription of all isolated RNA meant that expressed TCRB transcripts were sequenced. Sequenced by immunoSEQ multiplex PCR; TCRdb stores in-frame clones only, minus some. Of 160,000 or so clones listed, 9% to 10% are singletons. What was sequenced was central memory CD4+ T cells from blood. Receptor source: a woman under 40 with type 1 diabetes.

V and J are TRBV6-6 and TRBJ2-7; D is possibly TRBD1 (5 bases). V lost 0 bases, J lost 5 bases, and 11 bases lay in between. Germline V gives CDR1 MNHNY, CDR2 SVGAGI (reference sequence). The CDR3 consists of 14 residues. The DNA of the CDR3 is TGTGCCAGCAGTTACTCGGCTCCAGGGAACGAGCAGTACTTC. This codes for CASSYSAPGNEQYF.

The chain joins TRBV15 to TRBJ1-3, with D possibly being TRBD1 (6 bases). V lost 1 base and J 2 bases, leaving 6 bases between the germline ends. The CDR3 is made up of 14 amino acids. CDR1 and CDR2 (germline): LNHNV, YYDKDF (reference sequence). CDR3 sequence: CATSRGQAGNTIYF. The CDR3, as DNA: TGTGCCACCAGCAGAGGACAGGCTGGAAACACCATATATTTT. Looking up the rest from reference TRBV15 and TRBJ1-3 gives the full variable domain: DAMVIQNPRYQVTQFGKPVTLSCSQTLNHNVMYWYQQKSSQAPKLLFHYYDKDFNNEADTPDNFQSRRPNTSFCFLDIRSPGLGDTAMYLCATSRGQAGNTIYFGEGSWLTVV.

This clone was seen a few times. The chain carries TRBV5-1 and TRBJ2-7, with D tentatively TRBD2 (5 bases). The CDR3 is 13 amino acids. V was cut by 2 bases and J by 6 bases, with 12 bases left in between. Germline loops: CDR1 SGHRS, CDR2 YFSETQ. Here the CDR3 reads CASSLRVEGEQYF. As DNA, the CDR3 is TGCGCCAGCAGCTTAAGGGTTGAGGGCGAGCAGTACTTC.

This clone turned up a few times. The CDR3 loop reads CASSPFSWGLAGKGGAKNIQYF. Written as DNA, the CDR3 is TGTGCCAGCAGCCCTTTTTCCTGGGGGCTAGCGGGGAAAGGGGGGGCCAAAAACATTCAGTACTTC. The chain joins TRBV28 to TRBJ2-4; 9 positions match TRBD2. This CDR3 contains 22 residues. Germline values: CDR1 MDHEN, CDR2 SYDVKM. With V trimmed by 6 bases and J by 1 base, 25 bases remained unmatched. The full variable domain, its missing parts supplied by reference TRBV28 and TRBJ2-4, is DVKVTQSSRYLVKRTGEKVFLECVQDMDHENMFWYRQDPGLGLRLIYFSYDVKMKEKGDIPEGYSVSREKKERFSLILESASTNQTSMYLCASSPFSWGLAGKGGAKNIQYFGAGTRLSVL.

This clone turned up a few times. This chain joins TRBV7-9 and TRBJ1-1, with 7 bases identical to TRBD1. The junction had 1 base not matched to a gene; V was cut back by 5 bases and J by 1 base. CDR1 SEHNR and CDR2 FQNEAQ come from the germline V gene (reference sequence). This CDR3 region has 13 residues. CDR3 region: CASSGQANTEAFF. The DNA of the CDR3 is TGTGCCAGCAGCGGACAGGCGAACACTGAAGCTTTCTTT.

This clone has just a few counts. This rearrangement joins TRBV7-9 to TRBJ1-4; D gene uncertain. Deletions cut 6 bases from V and 7 bases from J, with 15 bases between. CDR3 size: 14 residues. Germline V CDR1 and CDR2: SEHNR, FQNEAQ (reference sequence). Here the CDR3 reads CASSPARWSEKLFF. The CDR3 DNA is TGTGCCAGCAGTCCAGCCCGATGGAGTGAAAAACTGTTTTTT.

This clone was detected only a few times. The chain employs TRBV28 and TRBJ1-2, with D possibly being TRBD1 (6 bases). The ends were cut back, 6 bases at V and 4 bases at J, with 18 bases in the middle. CDR3 length equals 15 residues. From germline, CDR1 is MDHEN and CDR2 SYDVKM. CDR3: CASSPGRSGAYGYTF. CDR3 nucleotide sequence: TGTGCCAGCAGCCCCGGGAGGTCGGGGGCCTATGGCTACACCTTC.

This clone was detected only a few times. The chain combines TRBV28 with TRBJ2-1, with 9 bases identical to TRBD1. Germline CDR1 is MDHEN and CDR2 is SYDVKM. V gave up 5 bases and J gave up 1 base; unmatched junction bases: 6. This CDR3 spans 16 amino acids. CDR3 nucleotide sequence: TGTGCCAGCAGTACTCCGGGACAGGGATCCTACAATGAGCAGTTCTTC. It encodes CASSTPGQGSYNEQFF. Drawing the rest from reference TRBV28 and TRBJ2-1, the complete variable domain is DVKVTQSSRYLVKRTGEKVFLECVQDMDHENMFWYRQDPGLGLRLIYFSYDVKMKEKGDIPEGYSVSREKKERFSLILESASTNQTSMYLCASSTPGQGSYNEQFFGPGTRLTVL.